This T cell receptor (beta chain) appears in the sequencing data of a study of OX40 agonist ivuxolimab in advanced cancers. With respect to the entire study: Ivuxolimab, which targeted the costimulatory receptor OX40 (CD134), was an agonistic, fully human IgG2 monoclonal antibody. Intravenous ivuxolimab was administered to patients every 2 weeks at six dose levels: 0.01, 0.1, 0.3, 1.5, 3 and 10 mg/kg. Of the approximately 54 dose-escalation patients, hepatocellular carcinoma was present in about 19, melanoma in roughly 15, renal cell carcinoma in 9 and head and neck cancer in 9. A male proportion of 82.7% and a mean age of approximately 62 years, ranging from about 20 to 85, were recorded for the dose-escalation cohort. Patients were allowed to have had prior anti-PD-1, anti-PD-L1 or anti-CTLA-4 therapy, and around 41% of the dose-escalation patients had previously received checkpoint inhibitors. Partial responses occurred in three dose-escalation patients, of whom one had hepatocellular carcinoma and two had cutaneous melanoma. The point of sequencing TCRbeta in the periphery was to test whether ivuxolimab changed TCR sequence diversity and drove clonal T-cell expansion. The paper describes the monotherapy dose-escalation part (N of about 47 patients) of the phase I trial of ivuxolimab.

Genomic DNA was isolated from the sorted cells so that the TCRbeta CDR3 region could be sequenced. The immunoSEQ Assay was used to sequence the TCRbeta CDR3 regions. As stored in TCRdb, this immuneACCESS dataset retains in-frame rearrangements with V and J assigned. A fraction of the clones does not appear; measured against another copy, unresolved V genes explain less than half of the discrepancy, and the remainder lacks a known reason. Present in this sample are 100,000 or so clones, roughly 90% of which were seen just once. Around 3.5% of the sample lies in the top ten. Study-level results and caveats: On average, CD8+ T cells showed more expanded clones than CD4+ T cells after ivuxolimab. In partial responders in the 0.1-3.0 mg/kg groups, normalized peripheral clonal expansion was found to be among the lowest, especially among CD8+ T cells. Low levels of normalized T-cell clonal expansion were also seen in some patients who did not respond. At doses of 0.1 to 3.0 mg/kg, clonal expansion of both CD4+ and CD8+ T cells in blood was seen between baseline and week 6. Which antigens the clonally expanded peripheral T cells were specific for was not determined.

On this clone: The antigen it recognizes is unknown. No per-base quality is available; no much larger clone lies one base away.

The trial excluded patients who had a history of autoimmune disease or were on systemic immunosuppression. Peripheral blood for TCR sequencing was collected from all dose cohorts at baseline, on cycle 4 day 1, and on cycle 7 day 1. The samples were taken from a phase I, first-in-human, multicenter, open-label dose-escalation trial of ivuxolimab. Adults with locally advanced or metastatic melanoma, renal cell carcinoma, hepatocellular carcinoma or head and neck squamous cell carcinoma were enrolled in the trial. CD4+ and CD8+ T cells were sorted separately from peripheral blood before TCR sequencing. This specimen consisted of CD4+ or CD8+ T cells sorted from blood, obtained in a trial of the OX40 agonist ivuxolimab. This clonotype originated in an adult with an advanced solid tumor such as melanoma, head and neck, liver or kidney cancer.

The sequenced DNA is TGTGCCAGCCGGACGGGGCCGTACTATGGCTACACCTTC. This codes for CASRTGPYYGYTF. The V and J genes are TRBV19 and TRBJ1-2; a tentative D call is TRBD1 (5 bases match). From cysteine to phenylalanine, the CDR3 is 13 amino acids long. The retained sequence is limited to the CDR3, 39 bases, with the frame set at the first base. As encoded in the germline V gene (reference sequence), CDR1 is LNHDA while CDR2 is SQIVND. V was cut back by 9 bases and J by 3 bases, leaving a gap of 14 bases between them.